A selection of T cell receptor beta chains follows, all from one sample in a study of human T cells and chemical hapten exposure. TCRdb reprocessed the RACE reads with MiXCR, giving one entry per CDR3 protein. The profile shows about 350,000 distinct CDR3 sequences, more than 5% of them singletons. The specimen was whole blood, collected in connection with sensitization to the hapten diphenylcyclopropenone (DPC). The receptors stem from a woman aged 18-29 years with alopecia areata. Some clones in this sample may be carry-over from other donors' samples. CDR3s include the opening cysteine and the closing phenylalanine or tryptophan. Each record gives: CDR3 DNA, CDR3 protein, clone size, J gene, D gene, V gene. A D gene is named only where the DNA matches it firmly. Only some rows state a clone size, as once, few, many or a class for expanded clones.

CDR3 DNA: TGTGCCAGCAGCTTCGGGCTTCACAAAGCCAATGAGCAGTTCTTC
CDR3 protein: CASSFGLHKANEQFF
clone size: many
J gene: TRBJ2-1
D gene: .
V gene: TRBV7-2

CDR3 DNA: TGTGCCAGCACCCCACAGGGGTGGAGCTCCTATAATTCACCCCTCCACTTT
CDR3 protein: CASTPQGWSSYNSPLHF
clone size: .
J gene: TRBJ1-6
D gene: TRBD1
V gene: TRBV11-2

CDR3 DNA: TGTGCCAGCACCAACCAGGAGACCCAGTACTTC
CDR3 protein: CASTNQETQYF
clone size: .
J gene: TRBJ2-5
D gene: .
V gene: TRBV6-6

CDR3 DNA: TGTGCCAGCAGCTTATGGCTAAACCAAGAGACCCAGTACTTC
CDR3 protein: CASSLWLNQETQYF
clone size: .
J gene: TRBJ2-5
D gene: .
V gene: TRBV7-2

CDR3 DNA: TGTGCCAGCAGCGGGGGGAACGGGGATACGCAGTATTTT
CDR3 protein: CASSGGNGDTQYF
clone size: few
J gene: TRBJ2-3
D gene: .
V gene: TRBV14

CDR3 DNA: TGTGCCAGCAGCCAAGCTAGATACTACGAGCAGTACTTC
CDR3 protein: CASSQARYYEQYF
clone size: .
J gene: TRBJ2-7
D gene: .
V gene: TRBV3-1

CDR3 DNA: TGTGCCAGCAGCCCCGGGGGTACCCTCTCCTACGAGCAGTACTTC
CDR3 protein: CASSPGGTLSYEQYF
clone size: many
J gene: TRBJ2-7
D gene: .
V gene: TRBV28

CDR3 DNA: TGTGCCAGCAGCCCCCAAGGGGGGTCCACTGAAGCTTTCTTT
CDR3 protein: CASSPQGGSTEAFF
clone size: many
J gene: TRBJ1-1
D gene: .
V gene: TRBV9

CDR3 DNA: TGTGCCAGCAGCTTCAACGACGCGTTCGTGGACACTGAAGCTTTCTTT
CDR3 protein: CASSFNDAFVDTEAFF
clone size: few
J gene: TRBJ1-1
D gene: .
V gene: TRBV7-6

CDR3 DNA: TGTGCCAGCAGCCAAGGGCGGTCTTGGACTGAAGCTTTCTTT
CDR3 protein: CASSQGRSWTEAFF
clone size: many
J gene: TRBJ1-1
D gene: .
V gene: TRBV3-1

CDR3 DNA: TGTGCCAGCAGCGTAGATAGGGCTGGAAACACCATATATTTT
CDR3 protein: CASSVDRAGNTIYF
clone size: few
J gene: TRBJ1-3
D gene: .
V gene: TRBV9

CDR3 DNA: TGTGCCACCCAGCTCCGGCCGAACACTGAAGCTTTCTTT
CDR3 protein: CATQLRPNTEAFF
clone size: few
J gene: TRBJ1-1
D gene: .
V gene: TRBV6-1

CDR3 DNA: TGTGCCAGCAGCTTTAGCGGGGCGGCGGAGACCCAGTACTTC
CDR3 protein: CASSFSGAAETQYF
clone size: many
J gene: TRBJ2-5
D gene: TRBD2
V gene: TRBV7-2

CDR3 DNA: TGTGCCGACACAGGGGTTGGGGAGACCCAGTACTTC
CDR3 protein: CADTGVGETQYF
clone size: many
J gene: TRBJ2-5
D gene: TRBD1
V gene: TRBV10-3

CDR3 DNA: TGCGCCAGCAGCTTACAAGGGACAACATCTGAAGCTTTCTTT
CDR3 protein: CASSLQGTTSEAFF
clone size: .
J gene: TRBJ1-1
D gene: .
V gene: TRBV5-1

CDR3 DNA: TGTGCCAGCAGCTTTACGGGGGATGGCTACACCTTC
CDR3 protein: CASSFTGDGYTF
clone size: few
J gene: TRBJ1-2
D gene: .
V gene: TRBV7-2

CDR3 DNA: TGTGCCATCTCATTGAGAATGGGGGCCCAAGAGACCCAGTACTTC
CDR3 protein: CAISLRMGAQETQYF
clone size: .
J gene: TRBJ2-5
D gene: .
V gene: TRBV10-3

CDR3 DNA: TGTGCCAGCTCTCTTAGGGACAGAAACCCTTACTATGGCTACACCTTC
CDR3 protein: CASSLRDRNPYYGYTF
clone size: many
J gene: TRBJ1-2
D gene: TRBD1
V gene: TRBV18

CDR3 DNA: TGTGCCAGCAGCCAGGGCCCCGGCGAGCAGTACTTC
CDR3 protein: CASSQGPGEQYF
clone size: .
J gene: TRBJ2-7
D gene: .
V gene: TRBV14

CDR3 DNA: TGTGCCAGCGGCCGGACAGAGTTCTCCTACGAGCAGTACTTC
CDR3 protein: CASGRTEFSYEQYF
clone size: .
J gene: TRBJ2-7
D gene: .
V gene: TRBV28

CDR3 DNA: TGTGCCAGCAGTTGGGCCCGGAGGACTAGCTTCGGGGAGCTGTTTTTT
CDR3 protein: CASSWARRTSFGELFF
clone size: few
J gene: TRBJ2-2
D gene: TRBD2
V gene: TRBV6-2/TRBV6-3

CDR3 DNA: TGTGCCAGCACCCAAGGGGCAGGGGGCACTGAAGCTTTCTTT
CDR3 protein: CASTQGAGGTEAFF
clone size: many
J gene: TRBJ1-1
D gene: TRBD1
V gene: TRBV28

CDR3 DNA: TGCGCCAGCAGCCGGGACAGGGTAGAAAAACTGTTTTTT
CDR3 protein: CASSRDRVEKLFF
clone size: many
J gene: TRBJ1-4
D gene: TRBD1
V gene: TRBV4-3

CDR3 DNA: TGTGCCAGCACCCTGAGGGAGGGCCATGGCTACACCTTC
CDR3 protein: CASTLREGHGYTF
clone size: many
J gene: TRBJ1-2
D gene: .
V gene: TRBV6-5

CDR3 DNA: TGCGCCAGCAGCTTGGGGCTCGGGAACACTGAAGCTTTCTTT
CDR3 protein: CASSLGLGNTEAFF
clone size: many
J gene: TRBJ1-1
D gene: .
V gene: TRBV5-1

CDR3 DNA: TGTGCCAGCAGTTTATCAGGGGGCGGTAGCAATCAGCCCCAGCATTTT
CDR3 protein: CASSLSGGGSNQPQHF
clone size: many
J gene: TRBJ1-5
D gene: TRBD1
V gene: TRBV27

CDR3 DNA: TGTGCCAGCAGCCAACAGGGGCTGGGAGAGCAGTACTTC
CDR3 protein: CASSQQGLGEQYF
clone size: many
J gene: TRBJ2-7
D gene: TRBD1
V gene: TRBV7-9

CDR3 DNA: TGCAGTGCTAGTAAGGTTTCGGTAGAAAGAGAGACCCAGTACTTC
CDR3 protein: CSASKVSVERETQYF
clone size: .
J gene: TRBJ2-5
D gene: .
V gene: TRBV20-1

CDR3 DNA: TGTGCCAGCAGCTTAGCCACCGGACTAGCGGGGGGCTTCACAGATACGCAGTATTTT
CDR3 protein: CASSLATGLAGGFTDTQYF
clone size: many
J gene: TRBJ2-3
D gene: TRBD2
V gene: TRBV7-8

CDR3 DNA: TGTGCCAGCAGTTATCCGGGACAGGGGGCAGGCAATCAGCCCCAGCATTTT
CDR3 protein: CASSYPGQGAGNQPQHF
clone size: many
J gene: TRBJ1-5
D gene: TRBD1
V gene: TRBV6-2/TRBV6-3

CDR3 DNA: TGTGCCAGCACCCTCGCCCAGGGGGGCAAAGAGACCCAGTACTTC
CDR3 protein: CASTLAQGGKETQYF
clone size: few
J gene: TRBJ2-5
D gene: .
V gene: TRBV12-3/TRBV12-4

CDR3 DNA: TGTGCCAGCAGTTACTCTATAGCGAACACTGAAGCTTTCTTT
CDR3 protein: CASSYSIANTEAFF
clone size: many
J gene: TRBJ1-1
D gene: .
V gene: TRBV6-5

CDR3 DNA: TGTGCCAGCAGGACCGGGACACACTTTCAAGAGACCCAGTACTTC
CDR3 protein: CASRTGTHFQETQYF
clone size: .
J gene: TRBJ2-5
D gene: .
V gene: TRBV6-1

CDR3 DNA: TGTGCCAGCAGCTTAGTCCGGGAACTTAAGAACACTGAAGCTTTCTTT
CDR3 protein: CASSLVRELKNTEAFF
clone size: many
J gene: TRBJ1-1
D gene: .
V gene: TRBV7-6

CDR3 DNA: TGTGCCAGCAGCTTAGCAGCGGGGATAGCCAAAAACATTCAGTACTTC
CDR3 protein: CASSLAAGIAKNIQYF
clone size: few
J gene: TRBJ2-4
D gene: TRBD2
V gene: TRBV7-2

CDR3 DNA: TGTGCCAGCAGCCGGGGGGGTCGGGCAGATACGCAGTATTTT
CDR3 protein: CASSRGGRADTQYF
clone size: many
J gene: TRBJ2-3
D gene: TRBD2
V gene: TRBV3-1

CDR3 DNA: TGCAGTGCTAGAAACACCGGGACAGGGGTTCGTACTGAAGCTTTCTTT
CDR3 protein: CSARNTGTGVRTEAFF
clone size: .
J gene: TRBJ1-1
D gene: TRBD1
V gene: TRBV20-1

CDR3 DNA: TGTGCCAGCAGCTACCGGCCCCCTAGGGTCCGAGAGACCCAGTACTTC
CDR3 protein: CASSYRPPRVRETQYF
clone size: few
J gene: TRBJ2-5
D gene: .
V gene: TRBV28

CDR3 DNA: TGTGCCAGCAGCGAATACAGGGCGAACTATGGCTACACCTTC
CDR3 protein: CASSEYRANYGYTF
clone size: many
J gene: TRBJ1-2
D gene: .
V gene: TRBV5-5

CDR3 DNA: TGTGCCAGCAGCTTAGGACTAGCGGGCTACACAGATACGCAGTATTTT
CDR3 protein: CASSLGLAGYTDTQYF
clone size: once
J gene: TRBJ2-3
D gene: TRBD2
V gene: TRBV13

CDR3 DNA: TGCGCCAGCAGCTTGCTTGCTAGTGGGGGCGATCAAGAGACCCAGTACTTC
CDR3 protein: CASSLLASGGDQETQYF
clone size: few
J gene: TRBJ2-5
D gene: .
V gene: TRBV5-1

CDR3 DNA: TGTGCCAGCAGCCTTCGGCGAGGGGAAAAACTGTTTTTT
CDR3 protein: CASSLRRGEKLFF
clone size: .
J gene: TRBJ1-4
D gene: .
V gene: TRBV13